The entry below gives a single T cell receptor beta chain sequence along with its context. This sample was included in a study of blood T cell repertoires in COVID-19. About the research overall: From the United States, Italy and Spain came samples of acute and convalescent COVID-19. T cells, B-cell-depleted T cells, or PBMCs supplied cDNA or gDNA.

The CDR3 loop spans 15 amino acids. Trimming removed 1 base from V and 6 bases from J, with 13 bases in between. CDR1 and CDR2 (germline): LNHNV, YYDKDF (reference sequence). In the original processing: Reference gene primer amplification gave nucleated cell count estimates. The data were produced by immunoSEQ multiplex PCR, yet TCRdb's version contains in-frame clones alone and is incomplete. D and trimming come from the DNA, and the V and J calls and clone size come from that table. This sample yields 200,000 to 250,000 clones, of which 80% are seen a single time; over 7% belongs to the top ten. The chain combines TRBV15 with TRBJ2-4; a weak D match, TRBD2 (6 bases). This receptor was obtained from a woman in her 70s with acute or convalescent COVID-19. The sample taken for sequencing was peripheral blood. The CDR3 spells CATSRVGGGGNIQYF. The CDR3 nucleotides read TGTGCCACCAGCAGAGTTGGGGGAGGCGGAAACATTCAGTACTTC.